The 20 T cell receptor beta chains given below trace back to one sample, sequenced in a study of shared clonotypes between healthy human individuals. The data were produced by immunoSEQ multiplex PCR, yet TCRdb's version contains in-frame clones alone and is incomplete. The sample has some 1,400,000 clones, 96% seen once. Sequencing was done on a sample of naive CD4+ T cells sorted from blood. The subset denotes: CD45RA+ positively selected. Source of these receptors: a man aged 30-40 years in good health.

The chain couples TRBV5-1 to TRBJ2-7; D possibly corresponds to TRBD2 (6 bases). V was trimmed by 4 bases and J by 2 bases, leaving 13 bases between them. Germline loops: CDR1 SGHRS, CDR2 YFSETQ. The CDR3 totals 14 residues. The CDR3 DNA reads TGCGCCAGCAGCGTCGGGACTCTTACCTACGAGCAGTACTTC. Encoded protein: CASSVGTLTYEQYF.

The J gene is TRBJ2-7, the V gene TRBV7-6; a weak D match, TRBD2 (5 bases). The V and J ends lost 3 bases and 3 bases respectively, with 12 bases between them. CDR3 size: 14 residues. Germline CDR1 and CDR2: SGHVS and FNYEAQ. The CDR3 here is CASSLVGDYYEQYF. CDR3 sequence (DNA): TGTGCCAGCAGCTTGGTCGGGGATTACTACGAGCAGTACTTC. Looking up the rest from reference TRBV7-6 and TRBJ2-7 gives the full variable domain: GAGVSQSPRYKVTKRGQDVALRCDPISGHVSLYWYRQALGQGPEFLTYFNYEAQQDKSGLPNDRFSAERPEGSISTLTIQRTEQRDSAMYRCASSLVGDYYEQYFGPGTRLTVT.

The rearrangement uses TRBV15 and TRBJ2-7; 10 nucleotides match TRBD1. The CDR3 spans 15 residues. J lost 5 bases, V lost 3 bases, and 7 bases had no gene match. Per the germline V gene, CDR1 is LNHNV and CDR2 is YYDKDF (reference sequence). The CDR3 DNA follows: TGTGCCACCAGCAGGCGACAGGGGGCAGTCAACGAGCAGTACTTC. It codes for CATSRRQGAVNEQYF.

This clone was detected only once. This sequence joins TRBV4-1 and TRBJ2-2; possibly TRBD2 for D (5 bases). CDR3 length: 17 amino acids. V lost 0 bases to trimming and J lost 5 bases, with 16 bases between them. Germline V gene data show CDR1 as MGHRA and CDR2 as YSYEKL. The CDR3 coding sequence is TGCGCCAGCAGCCAAGAAGGCTCTGGGAGTCCGACCGGGGAGCTGTTTTTT. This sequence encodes CASSQEGSGSPTGELFF.

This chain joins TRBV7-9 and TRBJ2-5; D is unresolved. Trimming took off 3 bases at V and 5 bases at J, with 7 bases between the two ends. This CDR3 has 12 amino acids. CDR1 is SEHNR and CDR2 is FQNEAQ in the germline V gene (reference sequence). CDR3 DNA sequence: TGTGCCAGCAGCTTGGGAATGGAGACCCAGTACTTC. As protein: CASSLGMETQYF.

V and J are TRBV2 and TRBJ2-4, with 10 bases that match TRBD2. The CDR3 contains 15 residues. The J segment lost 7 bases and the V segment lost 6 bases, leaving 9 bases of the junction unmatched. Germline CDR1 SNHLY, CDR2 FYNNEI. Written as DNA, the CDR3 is TGTGCCAGCAGGCTGGCTAGCGGGAGAGGGAACATTCAGTACTTC. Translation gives CASRLASGRGNIQYF.

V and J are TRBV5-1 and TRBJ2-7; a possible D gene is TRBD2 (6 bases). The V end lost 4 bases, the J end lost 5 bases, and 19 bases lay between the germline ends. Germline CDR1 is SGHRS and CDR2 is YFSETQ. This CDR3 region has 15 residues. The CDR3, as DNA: TGCGCCAGCAGCCCGGGAGTGCTCGGTCTCGACGAGCAGTACTTC. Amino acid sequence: CASSPGVLGLDEQYF. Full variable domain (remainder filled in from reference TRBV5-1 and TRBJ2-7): KAGVTQTPRYLIKTRGQQVTLSCSPISGHRSVSWYQQTPGQGLQFLFEYFSETQRNKGNFPGRFSGRQFSNSRSEMNVSTLELGDSALYLCASSPGVLGLDEQYFGPGTRLTVT.

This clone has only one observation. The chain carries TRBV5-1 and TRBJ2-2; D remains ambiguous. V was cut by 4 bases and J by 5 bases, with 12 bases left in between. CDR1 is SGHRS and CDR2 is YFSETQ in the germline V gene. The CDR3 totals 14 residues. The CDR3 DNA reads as TGCGCCAGCAGCAACCCCCTGAGGACCGGGGAGCTGTTTTTT. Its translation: CASSNPLRTGELFF. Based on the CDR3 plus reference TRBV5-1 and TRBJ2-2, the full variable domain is KAGVTQTPRYLIKTRGQQVTLSCSPISGHRSVSWYQQTPGQGLQFLFEYFSETQRNKGNFPGRFSGRQFSNSRSEMNVSTLELGDSALYLCASSNPLRTGELFFGEGSRLTVL.

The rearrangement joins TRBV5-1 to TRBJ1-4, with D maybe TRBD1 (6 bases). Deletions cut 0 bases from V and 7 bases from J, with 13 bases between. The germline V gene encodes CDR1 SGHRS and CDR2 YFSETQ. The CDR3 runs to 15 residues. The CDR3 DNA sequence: TGCGCCAGCAGCTTGGGAGGCAGGGGTGGTGAAAAACTGTTTTTT. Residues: CASSLGGRGGEKLFF.

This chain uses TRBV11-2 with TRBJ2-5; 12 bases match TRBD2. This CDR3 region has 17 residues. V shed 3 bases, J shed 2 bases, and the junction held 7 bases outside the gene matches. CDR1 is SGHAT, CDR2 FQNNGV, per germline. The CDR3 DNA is TGTGCCAGCAGCTTCCCTCGGACTAGCGGGATTCAAGAGACCCAGTACTTC. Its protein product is CASSFPRTSGIQETQYF.

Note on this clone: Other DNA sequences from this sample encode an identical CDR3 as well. The CDR3 reads CASSFSSSYNEQFF. For the CDR3, the DNA is TGTGCCAGCAGTTTCTCAAGCTCCTACAATGAGCAGTTCTTC. This rearrangement joins TRBV27 to TRBJ2-1; D gene ambiguous. Trimming took 3 bases from V and 0 from J, leaving 6 bases between them. This CDR3 comprises 14 residues. The germline CDR1 and CDR2 sequences are MNHEY and SMNVEV (reference sequence).

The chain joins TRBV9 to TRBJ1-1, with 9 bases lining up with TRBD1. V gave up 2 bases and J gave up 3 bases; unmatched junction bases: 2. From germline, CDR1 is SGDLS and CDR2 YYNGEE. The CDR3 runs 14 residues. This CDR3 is CASSVRDRDTEAFF. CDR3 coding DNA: TGTGCCAGCAGCGTCCGGGACAGGGACACTGAAGCTTTCTTT.

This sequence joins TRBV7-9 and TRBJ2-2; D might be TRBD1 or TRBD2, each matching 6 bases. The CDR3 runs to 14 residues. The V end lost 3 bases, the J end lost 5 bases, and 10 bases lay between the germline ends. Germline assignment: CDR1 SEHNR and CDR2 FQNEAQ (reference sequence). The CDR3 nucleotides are TGTGCCAGCAGCTTTACAGGGAGGACCGGGGAGCTGTTTTTT. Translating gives CASSFTGRTGELFF.

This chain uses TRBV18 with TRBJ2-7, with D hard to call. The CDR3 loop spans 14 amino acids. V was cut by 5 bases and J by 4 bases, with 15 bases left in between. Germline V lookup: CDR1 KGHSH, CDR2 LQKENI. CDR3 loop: CASSSRTETYEQYF. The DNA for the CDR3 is TGTGCCAGCTCATCACGAACCGAAACTTACGAGCAGTACTTC.

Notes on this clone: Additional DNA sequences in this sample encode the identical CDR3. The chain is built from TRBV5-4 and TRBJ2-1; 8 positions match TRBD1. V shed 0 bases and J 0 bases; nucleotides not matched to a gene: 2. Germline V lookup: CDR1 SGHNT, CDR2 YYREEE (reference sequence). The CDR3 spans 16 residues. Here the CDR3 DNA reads TGTGCCAGCAGCTTGGCAGGGGGCAGCTCCTACAATGAGCAGTTCTTC. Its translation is CASSLAGGSSYNEQFF. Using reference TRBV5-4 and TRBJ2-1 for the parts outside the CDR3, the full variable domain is ETGVTQSPTHLIKTRGQQVTLRCSSQSGHNTVSWYQQALGQGPQFIFQYYREEENGRGNFPPRFSGLQFPNYSSELNVNALELDDSALYLCASSLAGGSSYNEQFFGPGTRLTVL.

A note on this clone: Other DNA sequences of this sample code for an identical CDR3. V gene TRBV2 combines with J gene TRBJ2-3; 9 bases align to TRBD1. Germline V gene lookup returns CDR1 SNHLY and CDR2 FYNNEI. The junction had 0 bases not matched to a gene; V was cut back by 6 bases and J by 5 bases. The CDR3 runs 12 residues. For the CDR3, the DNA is TGTGCCAGCAGGGACAGGGGAGATACGCAGTATTTT. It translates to CASRDRGDTQYF.

The CDR3 sequence: CASSTPGLLAEQYF. The CDR3 region has the DNA TGTGCCAGTAGTACACCGGGACTATTAGCCGAGCAGTACTTC. The chain has TRBV19 and TRBJ2-7; 7 nucleotides agree with TRBD2. V trimming: 4 bases; J trimming: 6 bases; junction bases outside the gene matches: 9. This CDR3 has 14 amino acids. Per the germline V gene, CDR1 is LNHDA and CDR2 is SQIVND (reference sequence).

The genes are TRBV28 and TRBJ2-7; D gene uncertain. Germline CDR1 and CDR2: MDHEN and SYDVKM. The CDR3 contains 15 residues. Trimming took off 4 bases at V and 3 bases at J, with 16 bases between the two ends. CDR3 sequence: CASSYGPSLNYEQYF. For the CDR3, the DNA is TGTGCCAGCAGTTACGGCCCCTCCTTGAACTACGAGCAGTACTTC. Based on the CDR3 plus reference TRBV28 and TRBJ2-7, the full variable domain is DVKVTQSSRYLVKRTGEKVFLECVQDMDHENMFWYRQDPGLGLRLIYFSYDVKMKEKGDIPEGYSVSREKKERFSLILESASTNQTSMYLCASSYGPSLNYEQYFGPGTRLTVT.

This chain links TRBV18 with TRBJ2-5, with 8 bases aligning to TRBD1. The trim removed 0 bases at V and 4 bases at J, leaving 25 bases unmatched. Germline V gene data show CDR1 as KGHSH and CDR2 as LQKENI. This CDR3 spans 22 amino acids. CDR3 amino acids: CASSPPGRLSAPGQVTGETQYF. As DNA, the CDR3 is TGTGCCAGCTCACCACCGGGGCGGCTGTCAGCCCCGGGACAGGTGACCGGAGAGACCCAGTACTTC.

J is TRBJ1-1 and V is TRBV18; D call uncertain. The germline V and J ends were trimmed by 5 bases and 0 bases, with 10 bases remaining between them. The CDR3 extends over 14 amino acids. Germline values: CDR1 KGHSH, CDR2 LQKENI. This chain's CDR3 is CASSSAALNTEAFF. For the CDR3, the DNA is TGTGCCAGCTCATCGGCCGCGCTGAACACTGAAGCTTTCTTT. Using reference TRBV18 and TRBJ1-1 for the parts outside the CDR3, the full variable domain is NAGVMQNPRHLVRRRGQEARLRCSPMKGHSHVYWYRQLPEEGLKFMVYLQKENIIDESGMPKERFSAEFPKEGPSILRIQQVVRGDSAAYFCASSSAALNTEAFFGQGTRLTVV.